This T cell receptor (beta chain) was sequenced for a study of blood T cell repertoires in COVID-19 (dated by TCRdb to about 2020). As for the study more broadly: Samples covering the acute and convalescent phases of COVID-19 were provided by collaborators in the United States, Italy and Spain. HLA class I and class II types, where available, came from metadata supplied by the sample provider rather than from assay-based typing. Deeply sampled blood TCRbeta repertoires from subjects exposed to, actively infected with, or recovered from COVID-19 were included in the dataset. Nearly every sample came with metadata listing a de-identified subject ID, COVID-19 status, age in years and sex. Samples came from the ongoing ImmuneRACE study (first 160 participants) plus 1,254 subjects from 6 global collaborators. The prospective study material was composed of cDNA or gDNA derived from T cells, B-cell-depleted T cells, or PBMCs. The repertoires were released in a freely available public database meant as a resource for research on the immune response to SARS-CoV-2.

The immunoSEQ Assay, a bias-controlled multiplex PCR, was used to amplify TCRbeta CDR3 regions from genomic DNA. The authors' analysis ran thus. The number of nucleated cells in each sample was estimated by amplification of reference gene primers within the assay. To quantify the absolute abundance of each unique TCRbeta CDR3 rearrangement, sequence reads were collapsed and filtered. For each sample, productive Simpson clonality was calculated as the square root of Simpson's diversity index across productive rearrangements. Here the immuneACCESS table is served through TCRdb, limited to in-frame sequences with V and J called. Missing clones are a known gap in these copies; in checked studies unresolved V genes cover under half, and the rest lacks a known reason. That table furnishes V, J and clone size, whereas the DNA furnished D and trimming. The sample yields a few hundred thousand clones; 89% were counted once. Clones ranked in the top ten supply around 1.7% of the sample.

The CDR3 spans 14 residues, from the cysteine through the phenylalanine. The entry retains the CDR3 DNA only, 42 bases that are in frame from base 1. The germline V gene (reference sequence) yields GTSNPN for CDR1 and SVGIG for CDR2. As regards this clone: Its recognized antigen is unknown. One junction end does not reproduce the germline sequence, and a read error may be involved.

Participants in the prospective study were aged roughly 18 to 100 years, lived in about two dozen United States geographic areas, and enrolled through a virtual design. In the prospective study, cohorts were assigned on the basis of participant-reported clinical history obtained from a screening survey and a study questionnaire. ImmuneRACE Cohort 3 recovered participants were defined by two consecutive negative NP/OP PCR tests, healthcare professional clearance, or symptom resolution. In the prospective study, whole blood, serum and a nasopharyngeal or oropharyngeal swab were collected from each participant by mobile phlebotomists. Over a roughly two-month period, participants in the prospective study had the option of providing additional blood draws and questionnaires. Before DNA extraction, blood samples from the prospective study were shipped at room temperature or frozen. General study outcomes and caveats: How much clinical and demographic metadata was included differed by source and by participant, and the metadata was provided uncurated.

This TCR came from a woman under 40 who had recovered from COVID-19. The specimen was PBMCs or T cells enriched from blood (not recorded which). The chain is made from TRBV30 and TRBJ1-2; a stretch of 8 junction bases matches TRBD1. The base sequence is TGTGCCTGGAGTGTATCGAAGGACAGGGTTCATACCGGGTTC. Its translation is CAWSVSKDRVHTGF. The CDR3, completed at both ends by the reference TRBV30 and TRBJ1-2 genes, gives the full variable domain SQTIHQWPATLVQPVGSPLSLECTVEGTSNPNLYWYRQAAGRGLQLLFYSVGIGQISSEVPQNLSASRPQDRQFILSSKKLLLSDSGFYLCAWSVSKDRVHTGFGSGTRLTVV.